The entry that follows covers one TCR beta chain sequence. This entry is derived from a study of blood T cell repertoires in COVID-19. Looking at the study overall: Sample material is recorded as cDNA or gDNA derived from T cells, B-cell-depleted T cells, or PBMCs.

Germline V lookup: CDR1 SQVTM, CDR2 ANQGSEA. There are 14 residues in the CDR3. The V end was cut by 5 bases, the J end by 0 bases, with 12 bases between. Original analysis: The authors estimated nucleated cell counts from reference gene primer amplification. Libraries were prepared by immunoSEQ multiplex PCR; TCRdb keeps only in-frame clonotypes and omits some of them. V, J and clone size are those of that table, while D and trimming were read from the DNA. The sample has about 160,000 clones, over 75% seen once. The TCR was taken from a man aged 70 or older with acute or convalescent COVID-19. Input material: peripheral blood. This chain joins TRBV29-1 and TRBJ2-3; D is possibly TRBD1 (5 bases). CDR3 sequence reads: CSVPGRLSTDTQYF. CDR3 nucleotide sequence: TGCAGCGTTCCAGGGCGTCTTAGCACAGATACGCAGTATTTT.